These 20 T cell receptor beta chains were sequenced from one sample in a study of siplizumab effects on memory and regulatory T cells. Profiled with immunoSEQ multiplex PCR; TCRdb holds only in-frame clones, not every one. The sample lists about 64,000 clones, nearly 98% occurring once. Sequencing input: naive CD8+ T cells sorted from blood. All receptors derive from a human donor in good health.

The V call is TRBV13, the J call TRBJ1-6; D uncertain. CDR1 and CDR2 (germline): PRHDT, FYEKMQ (reference sequence). Trimming stripped 3 bases from V and 0 bases from J, with 9 bases between. The CDR3 length is 16 residues. As DNA, the CDR3 is TGTGCCAGCAGCTTCTATGGGAGCTCCTATAATTCACCCCTCCACTTT. Residues: CASSFYGSSYNSPLHF.

This chain connects TRBV15 to TRBJ1-2; 7 positions agree with TRBD1. With 0 bases clipped from V and 2 bases from J, the junction kept 6 bases outside the gene matches. The CDR3 has 16 residues. Germline V gene lookup returns CDR1 LNHNV and CDR2 YYDKDF (reference sequence). The CDR3 DNA reads as TGTGCCACCAGCAGAGATCCCCCGGGACAGAACTATGGCTACACCTTC. Translated: CATSRDPPGQNYGYTF.

The chain uses TRBV29-1 and TRBJ2-1; 7 bases match TRBD2. With 2 bases clipped from V and 7 bases from J, the junction kept 8 bases outside the gene matches. There are 14 residues in the CDR3. Germline CDR1 SQVTM, CDR2 ANQGSEA. Written as DNA, the CDR3 is TGCAGCGTTGAACTCTGGGGGGGTCAAAATGAGCAGTTCTTC. It codes for CSVELWGGQNEQFF.

V is TRBV27 and J is TRBJ1-2; D perhaps matches TRBD1 (5 bases). Germline assignment: CDR1 MNHEY and CDR2 SMNVEV (reference sequence). Trimming removed 0 bases at V and 7 bases at J, with 15 bases between. CDR3 length: 15 residues. The CDR3 coding sequence is TGTGCCAGCAGTTTATCCCTCGGGGGTGGGGGTGGCTACACCTTC. Its protein is CASSLSLGGGGGYTF.

This clone was picked up one time. V usage is TRBV9 and J usage is TRBJ1-5, with D unresolved. This CDR3 region has 12 residues. The V gene's germline CDR1 is SGDLS and CDR2 YYNGEE. Trimming took 2 bases from V and 10 from J, leaving 10 bases between them. For the CDR3, the DNA is TGTGCCAGCAGCGTTAATAACGAACCCCAGCATTTT. This sequence encodes CASSVNNEPQHF. Full variable domain (remainder filled in from reference TRBV9 and TRBJ1-5): DSGVTQTPKHLITATGQRVTLRCSPRSGDLSVYWYQQSLDQGLQFLIQYYNGEERAKGNILERFSAQQFPDLHSELNLSSLELGDSALYFCASSVNNEPQHFGDGTRLSIL.

This clone appeared once. This chain connects TRBV27 to TRBJ2-1; D ambiguous. The V end lost 2 bases, the J end lost 9 bases, and 11 bases lay between the germline ends. The CDR3 has 13 amino acids. Germline V gene lookup returns CDR1 MNHEY and CDR2 SMNVEV (reference sequence). This CDR3 is CASSLAAALEQFF. Written as DNA, the CDR3 is TGTGCCAGCAGTTTAGCGGCGGCCCTTGAGCAGTTCTTC.

The chain is built from TRBV2 and TRBJ2-3, with D maybe TRBD2 (7 bases). Germline CDR1 SNHLY, CDR2 FYNNEI. This CDR3 is built from 15 residues. The V end was cut by 3 bases, the J end by 2 bases, with 12 bases between. DNA of the CDR3: TGTGCCAGCAGTGACGGCGGGGGCTCCACAGATACGCAGTATTTT. Translating it yields CASSDGGGSTDTQYF. Together with reference TRBV2 and TRBJ2-3, the CDR3 gives the full variable domain: EPEVTQTPSHQVTQMGQEVILRCVPISNHLYFYWYRQILGQKVEFLVSFYNNEISEKSEIFDDQFSVERPDGSNFTLKIRSTKLEDSAMYFCASSDGGGSTDTQYFGPGTRLTVL.

The V and J genes are TRBV7-2 and TRBJ2-1; D unresolved. From germline, CDR1 is SGHTA and CDR2 FQGNSA. The CDR3 runs 12 residues. V was trimmed by 1 base and J by 9 bases, leaving 7 bases between them. DNA of the CDR3: TGTGCCAGCAGCTTAGTTGGAGTTGAGCAGTTCTTC. Its protein product is CASSLVGVEQFF. The full variable domain, its missing parts supplied by reference TRBV7-2 and TRBJ2-1, is GAGVSQSPSNKVTEKGKDVELRCDPISGHTALYWYRQSLGQGLEFLIYFQGNSAPDKSGLPSDRFSAERTGGSVSTLTIQRTQQEDSAVYLCASSLVGVEQFFGPGTRLTVL.

The rearrangement uses TRBV11-2 and TRBJ2-6; D ambiguous. The germline gives CDR1 SGHAT, CDR2 FQNNGV. V was clipped by 1 base and J by 2 bases, with 6 bases between them. This CDR3 has 15 residues. The chain's CDR3 is CASSLASAGANVLTF. The CDR3 nucleotides are TGTGCCAGCAGCTTAGCTTCAGCTGGGGCCAACGTCCTGACTTTC.

The rearrangement links TRBV7-2 to TRBJ1-1, with 8 bases fitting TRBD1. The CDR3 is 14 residues long. CDR1 SGHTA and CDR2 FQGNSA come from the germline V gene. Trimming removed 5 bases from V and 1 base from J; junction bases left unmatched: 3. CDR3 protein: CASSVGQGNTEAFF. Here the CDR3 DNA reads TGTGCCAGCAGCGTAGGACAGGGGAACACTGAAGCTTTCTTT.

This clone came up once. The chain has TRBV4-3 and TRBJ2-7; D may be TRBD1 (5 bases). The germline gives CDR1 LGHNA, CDR2 YSLEER. V was cut by 0 bases and J by 2 bases, with 11 bases left in between. There are 15 residues in the CDR3. The CDR3 DNA reads as TGCGCCAGCAGCCAAGATGAAGGGGCTACCTACGAGCAGTACTTC. Its translation: CASSQDEGATYEQYF.

The V gene is TRBV30, the J gene TRBJ1-1, with D uncertain. This CDR3 spans 12 amino acids. Trimming cost V 2 bases and J 1 base, with 5 bases left between them. Germline V gives CDR1 GTSNPN, CDR2 SVGIG (reference sequence). This chain's CDR3 is CAWSPANTEAFF. CDR3 DNA sequence: TGTGCCTGGAGTCCAGCGAACACTGAAGCTTTCTTT.

The chain uses TRBV9 and TRBJ2-5; no clear D gene. Germline-derived CDR1 and CDR2 are SGDLS and YYNGEE. The CDR3 is made up of 15 amino acids. The V and J ends lost 0 bases and 5 bases respectively, with 14 bases between them. The CDR3 reads CASSVVGSLFETQYF. The CDR3 nucleotides are TGTGCCAGCAGCGTAGTCGGGTCCCTGTTCGAGACCCAGTACTTC.

The rearrangement links TRBV5-6 to TRBJ1-6; 8 bases agree with TRBD1. The CDR3 is 18 amino acids. The ends lost 4 bases at V and 4 bases at J; junction bases unmatched: 13. Germline V lookup: CDR1 SGHDT, CDR2 YYEEEE. CDR3 nucleotides: TGTGCCAGCAGCCCCAGGGGGCGGCGGGGGTTTTATAATTCACCCCTCCACTTT. It is translated as CASSPRGRRGFYNSPLHF.

The chain links TRBV5-8 to TRBJ2-1, with a tentative D call TRBD2 (5 bases). The V end was cut by 4 bases, the J end by 6 bases, with 17 bases between. CDR1 is SGHTS and CDR2 is YDEGEE in the germline V gene. There are 15 residues in the CDR3. CDR3 coding DNA: TGTGCCAGCAGCCCCGGACCGACTAATCGCAATGAGCAGTTCTTC. Its protein is CASSPGPTNRNEQFF.

For this clone: At the DNA level, this CDR3 is encoded by other sequences in the same sample as well. The CDR3 here is CASSIGDTQYF. DNA for the CDR3: TGTGCCAGTAGTATAGGGGATACGCAGTATTTT. This chain uses TRBV19 with TRBJ2-3; D is unresolved. Germline CDR1 LNHDA, CDR2 SQIVND (reference sequence). The CDR3 extends over 11 amino acids. V dropped 1 base and J dropped 6 bases, with 2 bases sitting between them.

The rearrangement links TRBV6-5 to TRBJ1-2; 8 positions agree with TRBD1. This CDR3 comprises 13 residues. Germline values: CDR1 MNHEY, CDR2 SVGAGI. With V trimmed by 10 bases and J by 6 bases, 10 bases remained unmatched. In DNA, the CDR3 is TGTGCCACCCCGGGACAGGTGCTTAATGGCTACACCTTC. Translated: CATPGQVLNGYTF.

The chain links TRBV9 to TRBJ2-7, with 10 bases fitting TRBD2. This CDR3 region has 14 residues. Per germline, CDR1 SGDLS and CDR2 YYNGEE. After removal of 2 bases from V and 6 bases from J, the junction contained 5 bases not matched to a gene. The CDR3 coding sequence is TGTGCCAGCAGCGTGGGACTAGCGATGGGCGAGCAGTACTTC. Amino acid sequence: CASSVGLAMGEQYF.

With regard to this clone: This sample includes further DNA sequences coding for the same CDR3. The CDR3 loop is CASSPGGGEQYF. The CDR3 region has the DNA TGTGCCAGCAGCCCCGGCGGGGGGGAGCAGTACTTC. The chain employs TRBV4-2 and TRBJ2-7; 8 bases are a match to TRBD2. Germline V gene lookup returns CDR1 LGHNA and CDR2 YNFKEQ. The CDR3 is 12 amino acids. V shed 4 bases, J shed 7 bases, and the junction held 3 bases outside the gene matches.

The chain is built from TRBV30 and TRBJ2-1, with TRBD2 identical over 12 bases. The CDR3 covers 15 residues. V lost 4 bases and J lost 6; bases outside the gene matches: 7. CDR1 and CDR2 (germline): GTSNPN, SVGIG (reference sequence). DNA of the CDR3: TGTGCCTGGACATGGTCTAGCGGGGGGGGCAATGAGCAGTTCTTC. Its translation: CAWTWSSGGGNEQFF.